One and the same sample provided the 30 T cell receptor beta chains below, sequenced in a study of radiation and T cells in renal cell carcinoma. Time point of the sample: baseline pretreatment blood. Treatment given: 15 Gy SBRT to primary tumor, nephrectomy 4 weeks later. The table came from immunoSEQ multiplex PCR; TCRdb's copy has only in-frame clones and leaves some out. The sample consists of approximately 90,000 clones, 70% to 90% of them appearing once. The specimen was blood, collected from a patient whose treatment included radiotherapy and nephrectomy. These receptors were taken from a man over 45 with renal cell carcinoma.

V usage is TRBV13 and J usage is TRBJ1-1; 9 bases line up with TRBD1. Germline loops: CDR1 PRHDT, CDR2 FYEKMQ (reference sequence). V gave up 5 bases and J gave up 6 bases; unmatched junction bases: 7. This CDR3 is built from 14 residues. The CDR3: CASSVLQGASEAFF. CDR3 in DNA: TGTGCCAGCAGCGTACTACAGGGGGCTTCTGAAGCTTTCTTT.

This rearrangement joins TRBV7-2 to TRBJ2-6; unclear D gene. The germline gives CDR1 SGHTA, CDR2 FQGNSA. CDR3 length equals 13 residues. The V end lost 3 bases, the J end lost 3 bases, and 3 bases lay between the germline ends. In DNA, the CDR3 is TGTGCCAGCAGCTTTTTTGGGGCCAACGTCCTGACTTTC. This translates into CASSFFGANVLTF.

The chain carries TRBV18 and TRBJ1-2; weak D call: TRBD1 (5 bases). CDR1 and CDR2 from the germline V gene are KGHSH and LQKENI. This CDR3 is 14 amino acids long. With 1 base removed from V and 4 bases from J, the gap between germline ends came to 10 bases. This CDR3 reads CASSPRSDTYGYTF. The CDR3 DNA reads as TGTGCCAGCTCACCACGGTCGGACACCTATGGCTACACCTTC.

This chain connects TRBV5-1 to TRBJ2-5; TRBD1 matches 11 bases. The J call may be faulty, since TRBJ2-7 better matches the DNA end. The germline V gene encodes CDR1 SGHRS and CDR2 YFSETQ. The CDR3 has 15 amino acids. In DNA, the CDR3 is TGCGCCAGCAGCTTGTCCAGGGACAGGGGGGACGAGCAGTACTTC. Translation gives CASSLSRDRGDEQYF.

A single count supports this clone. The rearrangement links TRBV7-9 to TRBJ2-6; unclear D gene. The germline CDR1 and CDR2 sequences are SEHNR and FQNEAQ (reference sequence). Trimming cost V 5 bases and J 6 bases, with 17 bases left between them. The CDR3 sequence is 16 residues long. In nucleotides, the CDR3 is TGTGCCAGCAGCCCCCCCATTGAGTCGGCGGCCAACGTCCTGACTTTC. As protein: CASSPPIESAANVLTF.

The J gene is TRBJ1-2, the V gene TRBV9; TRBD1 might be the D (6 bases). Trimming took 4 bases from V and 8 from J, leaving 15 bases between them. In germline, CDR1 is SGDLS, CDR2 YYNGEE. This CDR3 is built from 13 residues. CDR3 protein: CASSRTVAGGYTF. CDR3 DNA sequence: TGTGCCAGCAGCCGGACAGTGGCGGGGGGCTACACCTTC.

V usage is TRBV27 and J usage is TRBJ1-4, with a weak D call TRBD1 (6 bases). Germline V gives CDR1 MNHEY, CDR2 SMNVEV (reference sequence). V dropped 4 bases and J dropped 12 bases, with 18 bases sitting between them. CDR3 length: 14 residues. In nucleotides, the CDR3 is TGTGCCAGCAGTTCACGGGGGGGCGGGTTTGAACTGTTTTTT. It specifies CASSSRGGGFELFF.

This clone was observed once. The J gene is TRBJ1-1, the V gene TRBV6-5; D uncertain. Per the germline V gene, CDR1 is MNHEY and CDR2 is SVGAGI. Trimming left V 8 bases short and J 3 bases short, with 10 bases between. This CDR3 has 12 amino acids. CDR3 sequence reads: CASGSEDTEAFF. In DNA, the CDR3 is TGTGCCAGCGGATCCGAGGACACTGAAGCTTTCTTT.

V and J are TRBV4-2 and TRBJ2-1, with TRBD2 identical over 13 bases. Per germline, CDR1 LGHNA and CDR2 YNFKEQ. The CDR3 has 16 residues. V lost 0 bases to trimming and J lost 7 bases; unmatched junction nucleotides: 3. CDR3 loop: CASSQDRTSGGNEQFF. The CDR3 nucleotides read TGTGCCAGCAGCCAAGATCGGACTAGCGGGGGTAATGAGCAGTTCTTC.

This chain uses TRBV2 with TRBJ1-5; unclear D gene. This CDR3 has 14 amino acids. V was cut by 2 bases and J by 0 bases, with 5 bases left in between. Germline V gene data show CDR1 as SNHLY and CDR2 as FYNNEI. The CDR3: CASSESNSNQPQHF. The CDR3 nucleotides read TGTGCCAGCAGTGAAAGCAATAGCAATCAGCCCCAGCATTTT. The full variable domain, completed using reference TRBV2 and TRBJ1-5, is EPEVTQTPSHQVTQMGQEVILRCVPISNHLYFYWYRQILGQKVEFLVSFYNNEISEKSEIFDDQFSVERPDGSNFTLKIRSTKLEDSAMYFCASSESNSNQPQHFGDGTRLSIL.

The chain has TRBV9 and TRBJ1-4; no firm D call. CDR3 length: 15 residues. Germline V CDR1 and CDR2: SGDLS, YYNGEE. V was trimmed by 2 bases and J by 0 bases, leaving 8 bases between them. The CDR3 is CASSVNYATNEKLFF. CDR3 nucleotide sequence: TGTGCCAGCAGCGTTAATTATGCAACTAATGAAAAACTGTTTTTT.

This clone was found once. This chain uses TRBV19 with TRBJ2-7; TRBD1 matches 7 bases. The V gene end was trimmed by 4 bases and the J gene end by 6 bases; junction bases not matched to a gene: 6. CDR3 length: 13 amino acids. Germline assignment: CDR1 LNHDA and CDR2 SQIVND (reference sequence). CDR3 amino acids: CASSSRTGAEQYF. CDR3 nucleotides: TGTGCCAGTAGTAGCCGGACAGGCGCCGAGCAGTACTTC.

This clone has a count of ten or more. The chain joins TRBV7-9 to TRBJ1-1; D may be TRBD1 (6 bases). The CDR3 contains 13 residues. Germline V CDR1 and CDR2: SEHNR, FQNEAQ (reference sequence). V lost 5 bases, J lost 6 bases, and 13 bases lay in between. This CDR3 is CASSPGVRAEAFF. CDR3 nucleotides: TGTGCCAGCAGCCCAGGGGTTAGAGCTGAAGCTTTCTTT.

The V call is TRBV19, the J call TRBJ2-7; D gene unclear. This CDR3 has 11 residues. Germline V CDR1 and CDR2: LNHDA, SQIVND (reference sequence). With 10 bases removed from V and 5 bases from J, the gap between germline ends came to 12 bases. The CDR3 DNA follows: TGTGCCATTCGGGCCGTTCACGAGCAGTACTTC. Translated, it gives CAIRAVHEQYF.

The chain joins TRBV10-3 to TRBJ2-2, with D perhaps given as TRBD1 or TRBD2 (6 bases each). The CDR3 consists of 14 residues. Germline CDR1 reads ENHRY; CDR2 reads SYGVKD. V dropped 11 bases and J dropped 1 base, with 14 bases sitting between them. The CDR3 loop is CASGEELNTGELFF. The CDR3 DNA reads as TGTGCCTCAGGGGAGGAGTTGAACACCGGGGAGCTGTTTTTT.

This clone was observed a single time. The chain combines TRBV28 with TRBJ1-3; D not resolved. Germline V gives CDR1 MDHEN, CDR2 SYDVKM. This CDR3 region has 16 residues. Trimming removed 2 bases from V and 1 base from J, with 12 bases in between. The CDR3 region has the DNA TGTGCCAGCAGTTTAGTTTCTGGGTCATCTGGAAACACCATATATTTT. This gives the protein CASSLVSGSSGNTIYF. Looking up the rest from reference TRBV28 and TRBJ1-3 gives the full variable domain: DVKVTQSSRYLVKRTGEKVFLECVQDMDHENMFWYRQDPGLGLRLIYFSYDVKMKEKGDIPEGYSVSREKKERFSLILESASTNQTSMYLCASSLVSGSSGNTIYFGEGSWLTVV.

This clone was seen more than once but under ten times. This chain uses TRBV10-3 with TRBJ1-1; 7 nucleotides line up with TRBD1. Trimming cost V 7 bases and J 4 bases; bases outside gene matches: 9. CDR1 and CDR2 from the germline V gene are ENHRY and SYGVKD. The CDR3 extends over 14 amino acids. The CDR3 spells CAINPTGVGTEAFF. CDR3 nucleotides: TGTGCCATCAACCCAACAGGGGTTGGCACTGAAGCTTTCTTT.

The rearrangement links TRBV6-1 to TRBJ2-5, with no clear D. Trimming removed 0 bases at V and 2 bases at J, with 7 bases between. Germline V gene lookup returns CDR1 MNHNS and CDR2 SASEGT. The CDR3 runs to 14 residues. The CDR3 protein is CASSEAEWQETQYF. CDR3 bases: TGTGCCAGCAGTGAAGCGGAATGGCAAGAGACCCAGTACTTC.

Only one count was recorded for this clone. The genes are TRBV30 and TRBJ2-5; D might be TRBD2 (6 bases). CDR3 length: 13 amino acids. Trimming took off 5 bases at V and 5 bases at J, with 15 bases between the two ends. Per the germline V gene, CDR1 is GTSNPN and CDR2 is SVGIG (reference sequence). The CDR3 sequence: CAWVPGLRETQYF. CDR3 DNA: TGTGCCTGGGTGCCGGGACTTCGGGAGACCCAGTACTTC.

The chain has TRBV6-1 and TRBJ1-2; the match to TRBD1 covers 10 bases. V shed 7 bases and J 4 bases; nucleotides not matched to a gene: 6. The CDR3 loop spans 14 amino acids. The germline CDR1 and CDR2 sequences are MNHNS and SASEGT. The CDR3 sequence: CASTRTGGPYGYTF. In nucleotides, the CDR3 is TGTGCCAGCACCAGGACAGGGGGTCCCTATGGCTACACCTTC.

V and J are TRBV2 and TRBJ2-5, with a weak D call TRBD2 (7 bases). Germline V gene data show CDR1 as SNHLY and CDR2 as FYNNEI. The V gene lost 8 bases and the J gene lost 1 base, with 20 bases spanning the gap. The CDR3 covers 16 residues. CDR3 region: CASHRTPGGAQETQYF. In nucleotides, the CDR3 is TGTGCCAGCCATAGAACCCCGGGGGGCGCCCAAGAGACCCAGTACTTC.

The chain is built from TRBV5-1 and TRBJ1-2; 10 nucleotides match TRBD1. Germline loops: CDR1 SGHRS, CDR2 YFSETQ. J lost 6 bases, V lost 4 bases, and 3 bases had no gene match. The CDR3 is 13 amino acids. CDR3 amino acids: CASSPGTGDGYTF. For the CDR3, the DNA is TGCGCCAGCAGCCCAGGGACAGGGGATGGCTACACCTTC. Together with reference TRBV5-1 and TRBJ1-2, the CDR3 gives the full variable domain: KAGVTQTPRYLIKTRGQQVTLSCSPISGHRSVSWYQQTPGQGLQFLFEYFSETQRNKGNFPGRFSGRQFSNSRSEMNVSTLELGDSALYLCASSPGTGDGYTFGSGTRLTVV.

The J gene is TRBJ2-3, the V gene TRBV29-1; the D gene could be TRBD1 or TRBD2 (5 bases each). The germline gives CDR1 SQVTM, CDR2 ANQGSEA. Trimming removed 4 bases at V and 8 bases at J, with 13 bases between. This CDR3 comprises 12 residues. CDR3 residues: CSVAEGPLTQYF. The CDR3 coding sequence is TGCAGCGTTGCCGAGGGACCGCTTACGCAGTATTTT.

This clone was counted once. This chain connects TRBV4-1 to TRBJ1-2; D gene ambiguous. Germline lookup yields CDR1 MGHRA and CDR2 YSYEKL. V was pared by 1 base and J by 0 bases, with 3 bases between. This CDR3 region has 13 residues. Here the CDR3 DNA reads TGCGCCAGCAGCCAAGGGACTAACTATGGCTACACCTTC. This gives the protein CASSQGTNYGYTF.

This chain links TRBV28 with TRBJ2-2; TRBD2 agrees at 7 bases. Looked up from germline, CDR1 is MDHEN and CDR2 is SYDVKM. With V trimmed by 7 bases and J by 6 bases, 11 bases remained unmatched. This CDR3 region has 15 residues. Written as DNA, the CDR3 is TGTGCCAGCACCCTTAGCGGGCTACTAGCCGGGGAGCTGTTTTTT. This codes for CASTLSGLLAGELFF. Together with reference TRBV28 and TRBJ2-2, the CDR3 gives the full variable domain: DVKVTQSSRYLVKRTGEKVFLECVQDMDHENMFWYRQDPGLGLRLIYFSYDVKMKEKGDIPEGYSVSREKKERFSLILESASTNQTSMYLCASTLSGLLAGELFFGEGSRLTVL.

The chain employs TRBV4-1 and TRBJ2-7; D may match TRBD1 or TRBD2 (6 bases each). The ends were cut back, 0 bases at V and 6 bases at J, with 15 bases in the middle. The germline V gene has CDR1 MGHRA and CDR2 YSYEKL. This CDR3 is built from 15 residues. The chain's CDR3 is CASSQDLSGAGEQYF. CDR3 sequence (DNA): TGCGCCAGCAGCCAAGATTTATCGGGGGCGGGCGAGCAGTACTTC.

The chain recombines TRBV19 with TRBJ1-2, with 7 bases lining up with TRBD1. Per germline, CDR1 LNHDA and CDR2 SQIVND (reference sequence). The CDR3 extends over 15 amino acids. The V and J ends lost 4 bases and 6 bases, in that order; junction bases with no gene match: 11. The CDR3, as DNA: TGTGCCAGTAGTAGACAGGGATCTACGCGCGATGGCTACACCTTC. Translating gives CASSRQGSTRDGYTF.

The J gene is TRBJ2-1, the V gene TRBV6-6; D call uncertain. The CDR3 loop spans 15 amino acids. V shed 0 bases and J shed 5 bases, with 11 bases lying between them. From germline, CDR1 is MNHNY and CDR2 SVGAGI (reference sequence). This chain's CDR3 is CASSYSSVTNNEQFF. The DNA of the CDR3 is TGTGCCAGCAGTTACTCGTCTGTAACGAACAATGAGCAGTTCTTC.

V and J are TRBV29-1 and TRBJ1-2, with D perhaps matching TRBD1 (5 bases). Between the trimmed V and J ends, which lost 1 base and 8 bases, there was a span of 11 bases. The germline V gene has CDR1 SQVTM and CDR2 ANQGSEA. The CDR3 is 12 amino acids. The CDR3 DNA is TGCAGCGTTGAAGGAGGGACCGTCGGCTACACCTTC. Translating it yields CSVEGGTVGYTF.

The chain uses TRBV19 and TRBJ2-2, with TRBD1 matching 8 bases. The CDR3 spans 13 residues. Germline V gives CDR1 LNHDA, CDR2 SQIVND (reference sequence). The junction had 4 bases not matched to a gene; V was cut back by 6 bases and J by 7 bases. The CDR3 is CASRQGAGGELFF. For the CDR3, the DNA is TGTGCCAGTAGGCAGGGGGCGGGCGGGGAGCTGTTTTTT.